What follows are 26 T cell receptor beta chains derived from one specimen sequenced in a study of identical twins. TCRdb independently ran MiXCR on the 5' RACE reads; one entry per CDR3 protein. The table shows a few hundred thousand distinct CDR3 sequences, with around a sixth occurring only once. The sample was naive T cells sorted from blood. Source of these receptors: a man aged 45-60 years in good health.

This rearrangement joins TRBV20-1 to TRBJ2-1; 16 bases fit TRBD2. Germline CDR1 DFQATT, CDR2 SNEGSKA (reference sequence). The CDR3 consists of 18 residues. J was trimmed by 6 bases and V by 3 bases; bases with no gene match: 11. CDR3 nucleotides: TGCAGTGCTAGGGGACTAGCGGGGGGGCCCCTTCAGTTCAATGAGCAGTTCTTC. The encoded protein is CSARGLAGGPLQFNEQFF.

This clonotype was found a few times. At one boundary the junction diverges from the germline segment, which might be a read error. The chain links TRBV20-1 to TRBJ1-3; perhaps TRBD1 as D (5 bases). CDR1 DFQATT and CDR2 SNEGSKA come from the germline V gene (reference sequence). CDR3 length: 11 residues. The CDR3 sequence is CSASRDSKRIF. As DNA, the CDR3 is TGCAGTGCCTCCCGAGACAGCAAACGAATTTTT.

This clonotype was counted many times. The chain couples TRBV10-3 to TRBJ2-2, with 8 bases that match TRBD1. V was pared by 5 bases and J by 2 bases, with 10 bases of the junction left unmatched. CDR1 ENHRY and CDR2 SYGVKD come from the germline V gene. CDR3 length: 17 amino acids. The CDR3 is CAISLDRAHVNTGELFF. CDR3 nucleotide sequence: TGTGCCATCAGTTTGGACAGGGCCCACGTTAACACCGGGGAGCTGTTTTTT.

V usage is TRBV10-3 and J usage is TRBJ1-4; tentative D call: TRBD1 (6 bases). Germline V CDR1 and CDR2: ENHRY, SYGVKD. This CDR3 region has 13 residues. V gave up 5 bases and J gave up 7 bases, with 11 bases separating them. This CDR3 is CAISPDSVEKLFF. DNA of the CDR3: TGTGCCATCAGTCCGGACAGTGTTGAAAAACTGTTTTTT.

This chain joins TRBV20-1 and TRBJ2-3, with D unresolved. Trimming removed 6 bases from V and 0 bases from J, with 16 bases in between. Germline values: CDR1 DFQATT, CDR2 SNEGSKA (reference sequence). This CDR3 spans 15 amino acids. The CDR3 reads CSALSPRRSTDTQYF. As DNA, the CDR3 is TGCAGTGCCCTGTCCCCGCGGCGCAGCACAGATACGCAGTATTTT.

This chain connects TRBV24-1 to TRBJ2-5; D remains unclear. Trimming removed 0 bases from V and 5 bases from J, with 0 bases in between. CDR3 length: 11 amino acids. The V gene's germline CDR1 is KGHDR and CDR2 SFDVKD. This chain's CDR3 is CATSDLETQYF. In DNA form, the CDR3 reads TGTGCCACCAGTGATTTGGAGACCCAGTACTTC.

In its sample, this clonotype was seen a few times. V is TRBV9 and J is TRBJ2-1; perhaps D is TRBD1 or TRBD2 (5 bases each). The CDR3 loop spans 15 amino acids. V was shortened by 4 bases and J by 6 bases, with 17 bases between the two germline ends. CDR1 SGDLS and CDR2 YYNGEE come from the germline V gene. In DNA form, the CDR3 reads TGTGCCAGCAGCACCTGGGACGCTAGAATCAATGAGCAGTTCTTC. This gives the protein CASSTWDARINEQFF. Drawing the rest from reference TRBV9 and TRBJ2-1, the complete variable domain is DSGVTQTPKHLITATGQRVTLRCSPRSGDLSVYWYQQSLDQGLQFLIQYYNGEERAKGNILERFSAQQFPDLHSELNLSSLELGDSALYFCASSTWDARINEQFFGPGTRLTVL.

CDR3 sequence (DNA): TGTGCCAGCAGTAGGGGACAGGGGTGGGAGACCCAGTACTTC. The encoded protein is CASSRGQGWETQYF. The genes are TRBV27 and TRBJ2-5; 10 positions agree with TRBD1. The CDR3 runs to 14 residues. Germline CDR1 is MNHEY and CDR2 is SMNVEV (reference sequence). The J segment lost 5 bases and the V segment lost 5 bases, leaving 5 bases of the junction unmatched.

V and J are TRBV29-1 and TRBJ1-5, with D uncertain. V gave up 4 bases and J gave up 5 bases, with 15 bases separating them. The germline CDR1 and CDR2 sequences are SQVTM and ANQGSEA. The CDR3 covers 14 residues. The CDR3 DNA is TGCAGCGTTGCGATGGGAACCCGGGATCAGCCCCAGCATTTT. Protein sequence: CSVAMGTRDQPQHF. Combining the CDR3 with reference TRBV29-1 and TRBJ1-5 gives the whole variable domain SAVISQKPSRDICQRGTSLTIQCQVDSQVTMMFWYRQQPGQSLTLIATANQGSEATYESGFVIDKFPISRPNLTFSTLTVSNMSPEDSSIYLCSVAMGTRDQPQHFGDGTRLSIL.

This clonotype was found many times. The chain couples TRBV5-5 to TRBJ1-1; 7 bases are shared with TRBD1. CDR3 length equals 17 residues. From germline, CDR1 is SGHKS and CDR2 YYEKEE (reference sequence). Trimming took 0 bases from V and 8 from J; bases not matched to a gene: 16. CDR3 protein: CASSLGGRGSFYVEAFF. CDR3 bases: TGTGCCAGCAGCTTGGGAGGCAGGGGGTCATTTTATGTGGAAGCTTTCTTT.

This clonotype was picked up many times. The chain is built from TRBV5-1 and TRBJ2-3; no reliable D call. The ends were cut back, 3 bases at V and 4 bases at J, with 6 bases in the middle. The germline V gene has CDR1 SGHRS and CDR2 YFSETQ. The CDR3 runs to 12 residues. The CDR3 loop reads CASSYHPDTQYF. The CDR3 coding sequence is TGCGCCAGCAGCTACCATCCAGATACGCAGTATTTT.

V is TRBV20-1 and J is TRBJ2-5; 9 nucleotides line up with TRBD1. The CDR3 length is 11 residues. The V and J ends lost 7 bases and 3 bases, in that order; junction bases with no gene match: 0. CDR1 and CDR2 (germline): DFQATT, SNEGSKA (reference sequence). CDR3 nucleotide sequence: TGCAGTGGGACAGGGGAAGAGACCCAGTACTTC. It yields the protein CSGTGEETQYF.

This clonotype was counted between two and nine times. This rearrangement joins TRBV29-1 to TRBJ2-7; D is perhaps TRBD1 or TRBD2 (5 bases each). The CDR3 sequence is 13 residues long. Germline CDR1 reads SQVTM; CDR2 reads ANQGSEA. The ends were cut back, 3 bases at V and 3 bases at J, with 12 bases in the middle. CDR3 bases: TGCAGCGTTGATAGGGCAGGGAGCTACGAGCAGTACTTC. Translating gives CSVDRAGSYEQYF.

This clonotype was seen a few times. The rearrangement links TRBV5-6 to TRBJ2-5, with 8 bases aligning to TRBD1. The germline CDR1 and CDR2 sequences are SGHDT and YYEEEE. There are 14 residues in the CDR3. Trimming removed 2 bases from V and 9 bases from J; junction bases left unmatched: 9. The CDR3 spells CASSLGTGGSAQYF. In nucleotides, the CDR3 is TGTGCCAGCAGCTTAGGGACAGGAGGATCGGCCCAGTACTTC.

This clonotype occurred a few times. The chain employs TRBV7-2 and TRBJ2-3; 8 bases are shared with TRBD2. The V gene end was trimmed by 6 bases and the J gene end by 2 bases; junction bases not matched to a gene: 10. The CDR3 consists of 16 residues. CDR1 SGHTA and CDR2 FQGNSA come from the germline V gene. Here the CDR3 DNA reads TGTGCCAGCAGGCGGACTAGCTTCCCCTCCACAGATACGCAGTATTTT. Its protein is CASRRTSFPSTDTQYF.

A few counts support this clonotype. CDR3 amino acids: CASSLSPSGRGQETQYF. Here the CDR3 DNA reads TGTGCCAGCAGCTTATCCCCAAGCGGGAGGGGCCAAGAGACCCAGTACTTC. This rearrangement joins TRBV7-3 to TRBJ2-5; the match to TRBD2 covers 10 bases. Trimming removed 2 bases from V and 1 base from J; junction bases left unmatched: 7. The CDR3 is 17 residues long. Germline CDR1 reads SGHTA; CDR2 reads FQGTGA. Complete variable domain (other parts from reference TRBV7-3 and TRBJ2-5): GAGVSQTPSNKVTEKGKYVELRCDPISGHTALYWYRQSLGQGPEFLIYFQGTGAADDSGLPNDRFFAVRPEGSVSTLKIQRTERGDSAVYLCASSLSPSGRGQETQYFGPGTRLLVL.

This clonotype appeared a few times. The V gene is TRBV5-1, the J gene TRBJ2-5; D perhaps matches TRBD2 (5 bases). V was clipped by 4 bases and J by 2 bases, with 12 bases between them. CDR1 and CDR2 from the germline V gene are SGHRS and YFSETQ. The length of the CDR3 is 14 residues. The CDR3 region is CASSHAGSQETQYF. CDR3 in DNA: TGCGCCAGCAGCCACGCGGGCAGTCAAGAGACCCAGTACTTC.

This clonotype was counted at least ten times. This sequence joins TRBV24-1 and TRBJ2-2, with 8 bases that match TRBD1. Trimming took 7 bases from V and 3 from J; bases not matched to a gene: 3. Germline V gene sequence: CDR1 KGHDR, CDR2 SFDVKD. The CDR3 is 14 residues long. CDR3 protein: CATRKTGDTGELFF. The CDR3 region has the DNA TGTGCCACCAGGAAGACAGGGGACACCGGGGAGCTGTTTTTT.

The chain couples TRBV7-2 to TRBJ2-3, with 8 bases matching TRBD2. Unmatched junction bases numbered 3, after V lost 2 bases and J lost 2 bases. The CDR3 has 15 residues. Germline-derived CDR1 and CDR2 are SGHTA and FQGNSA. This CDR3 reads CASSLRRGDTDTQYF. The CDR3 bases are TGTGCCAGCAGCTTAAGGCGGGGGGACACAGATACGCAGTATTTT.

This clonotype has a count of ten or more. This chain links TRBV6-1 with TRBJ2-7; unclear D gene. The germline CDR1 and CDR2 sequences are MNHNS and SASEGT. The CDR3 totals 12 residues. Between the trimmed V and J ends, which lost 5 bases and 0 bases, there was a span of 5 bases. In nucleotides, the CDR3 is TGTGCCAGCAGTATAAGCTCCTACGAGCAGTACTTC. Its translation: CASSISSYEQYF.

The CDR3, as DNA: TGTGCCAGCCGCAGGGTTGGGGAATATCTTTCACCCCTCCACTTT. It yields the protein CASRRVGEYLSPLHF. The rearrangement uses TRBV28 and TRBJ1-6, with D possibly TRBD1 on 5 matching bases. CDR1 and CDR2 (germline): MDHEN, SYDVKM. V lost 8 bases and J lost 9, with 20 bases in between. The CDR3 is made up of 15 amino acids.

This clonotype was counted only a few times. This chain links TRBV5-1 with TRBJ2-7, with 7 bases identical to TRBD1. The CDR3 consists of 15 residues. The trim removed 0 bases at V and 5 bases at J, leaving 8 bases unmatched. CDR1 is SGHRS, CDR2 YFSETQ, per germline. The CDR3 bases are TGCGCCAGCAGCTTGGGGGCAGGGACAGTCGACGAGCAGTACTTC. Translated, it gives CASSLGAGTVDEQYF.

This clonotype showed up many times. The CDR3 spells CASSLPTQGAGDEQYF. CDR3 bases: TGTGCCAGCAGTTTACCCACCCAGGGGGCGGGAGACGAGCAGTACTTC. The rearrangement joins TRBV28 to TRBJ2-7; tentative D call: TRBD1 (8 bases). The CDR3 totals 16 residues. V dropped 2 bases and J dropped 5 bases, with 19 bases sitting between them. CDR1 is MDHEN and CDR2 is SYDVKM in the germline V gene.

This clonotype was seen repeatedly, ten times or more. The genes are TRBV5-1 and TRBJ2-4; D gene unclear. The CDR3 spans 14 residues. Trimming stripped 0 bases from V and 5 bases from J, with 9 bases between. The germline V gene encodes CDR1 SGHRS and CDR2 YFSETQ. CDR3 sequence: CASSLDGFQNIQYF. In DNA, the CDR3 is TGCGCCAGCAGCTTGGATGGATTCCAAAACATTCAGTACTTC.

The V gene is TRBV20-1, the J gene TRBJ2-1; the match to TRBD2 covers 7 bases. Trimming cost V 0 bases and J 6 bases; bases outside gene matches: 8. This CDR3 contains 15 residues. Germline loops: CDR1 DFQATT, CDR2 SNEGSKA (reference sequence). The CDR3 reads CSARDRGSFRNEQFF. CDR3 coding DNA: TGCAGTGCTAGAGATCGCGGGAGTTTCCGCAATGAGCAGTTCTTC.

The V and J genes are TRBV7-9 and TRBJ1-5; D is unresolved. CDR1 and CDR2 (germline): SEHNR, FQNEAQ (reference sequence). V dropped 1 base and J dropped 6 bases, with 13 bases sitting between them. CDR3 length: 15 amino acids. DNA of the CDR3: TGTGCCAGCAGCTTAGGATGGGAAGAGGGTCAGCCCCAGCATTTT. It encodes CASSLGWEEGQPQHF. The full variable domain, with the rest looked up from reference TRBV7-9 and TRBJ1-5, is DTGVSQNPRHKITKRGQNVTFRCDPISEHNRLYWYRQTLGQGPEFLTYFQNEAQLEKSRLLSDRFSAERPKGSFSTLEIQRTEQGDSAMYLCASSLGWEEGQPQHFGDGTRLSIL.